This T cell receptor beta chain was retrieved from a study of STAT5B mutations in CD4+ large granular lymphocyte leukemia. This CDR3 has 12 amino acids. Germline V gene lookup returns CDR1 GTSNPN and CDR2 SVGIG (reference sequence). V was shortened by 1 base and J by 4 bases, with 4 bases between the two germline ends. Study-wide points: Patient CD4-sorted repertoires stayed more clonal than healthy ones after leukemic-clone removal.

Clones were sequenced by immunoSEQ multiplex PCR, and TCRdb holds only the in-frame ones, with some missing. The profile shows about 32,000 clones, around four fifths of them singletons. This clone was counted between two and nine times. Its antigen is unidentified. The TCR comes from a human donor in good health. The gene calls are TRBV30 and TRBJ2-2; no reliable D call. The specimen sequenced was CD4+ T cells from blood buffy coats. Written as DNA, the CDR3 is TGTGCCTGGAGTGAAGGCACCGGGGAGCTGTTTTTT. Residues: CAWSEGTGELFF.